This record looks at one TCR beta chain sequence and its context. Its antigen is unknown. V lost 0 bases to trimming and J lost 2 bases, with 11 bases between them. CDR3 length: 15 residues. Germline assignment: CDR1 SGHAT and CDR2 FQNNGV. A multiplex PCR was run with 60 Vbeta primers and 13 Jbeta primers. Libraries were prepared by immunoSEQ multiplex PCR; TCRdb keeps only in-frame clonotypes and omits some of them. Among under 150,000 clones listed, around 80% were seen once. The sample comes from a study of cytomegalovirus exposure and HLA in healthy donors. Overall study context: Roughly 92 million unique TCRs, all from HLA-typed donors, were included in an early release of the data.

Regarding the study as a whole: Links to common viral pathogens appeared, in a later analysis, for several of the most significant clusters.

This clonotype was sampled from a woman between 35 and 50 years old in good health and CMV-seronegative. Sequenced sample: PBMCs. The chain recombines TRBV11-2 with TRBJ2-7, with D perhaps matching TRBD2 (5 bases). CDR3 sequence: CASSLEGGAAYEQYF. For the CDR3, the DNA is TGTGCCAGCAGCTTAGAGGGCGGAGCGGCCTACGAGCAGTACTTC.